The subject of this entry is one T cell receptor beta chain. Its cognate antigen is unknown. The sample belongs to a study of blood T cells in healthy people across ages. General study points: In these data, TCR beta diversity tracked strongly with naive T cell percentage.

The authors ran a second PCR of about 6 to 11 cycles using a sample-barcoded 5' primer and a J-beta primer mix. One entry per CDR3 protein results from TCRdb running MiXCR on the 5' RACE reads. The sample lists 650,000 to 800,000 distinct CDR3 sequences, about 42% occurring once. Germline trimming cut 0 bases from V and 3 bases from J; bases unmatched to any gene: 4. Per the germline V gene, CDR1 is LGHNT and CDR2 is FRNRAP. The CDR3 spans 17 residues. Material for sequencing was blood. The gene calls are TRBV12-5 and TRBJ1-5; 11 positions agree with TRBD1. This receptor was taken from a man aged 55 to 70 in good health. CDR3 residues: CASGLVPDRGPNQPQHF. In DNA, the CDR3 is TGTGCTAGTGGTTTGGTCCCGGACAGGGGGCCCAATCAGCCCCAGCATTTT.